Presented here are 20 T cell receptor beta chains from one specimen sequenced in a study of T cells in Graves' hyperthyroidism and ophthalmopathy. The investigators amplified TCR beta CDR3 regions from RNA transcripts. A first-round RT-PCR of the TCR CDR3 used the HTBI primer set. A single record per CDR3 protein comes from TCRdb applying MiXCR to the multiplex PCR reads. The table includes a few hundred thousand distinct CDR3 sequences, just under 25% detected once. Sequenced input: blood. Source of these receptors: a man aged 50-60 years with Graves' hyperthyroidism.

The chain is built from TRBV19 and TRBJ2-3; 12 bases map to TRBD2. The CDR3 covers 17 residues. V gave up 5 bases and J gave up 1 base; unmatched junction bases: 7. Germline V gives CDR1 LNHDA, CDR2 SQIVND (reference sequence). CDR3 in DNA: TGTGCCAGTAGTGCCAGACTAGCGGGAGTCGGCACAGATACGCAGTATTTT. Its protein product is CASSARLAGVGTDTQYF. Full variable domain (remainder filled in from reference TRBV19 and TRBJ2-3): DGGITQSPKYLFRKEGQNVTLSCEQNLNHDAMYWYRQDPGQGLRLIYYSQIVNDFQKGDIAEGYSVSREKKESFPLTVTSAQKNPTAFYLCASSARLAGVGTDTQYFGPGTRLTVL.

Many counts were recorded for this clonotype. This sequence joins TRBV2 and TRBJ2-3; perhaps TRBD1 as D (5 bases). This CDR3 spans 14 amino acids. The V and J ends lost 3 bases and 1 base respectively, with 8 bases between them. CDR1 SNHLY and CDR2 FYNNEI come from the germline V gene. CDR3 sequence (DNA): TGTGCCAGCAGTGACAGGGTTGGCACAGATACGCAGTATTTT. It codes for CASSDRVGTDTQYF.

This clonotype showed up just a few times. The rearrangement uses TRBV30 and TRBJ1-1; TRBD1 might be the D (6 bases). Trimming stripped 1 base from V and 5 bases from J, with 11 bases between. This CDR3 region has 13 residues. The germline CDR1 and CDR2 sequences are GTSNPN and SVGIG (reference sequence). The CDR3 loop is CAWSGQVITEAFF. In nucleotides, the CDR3 is TGTGCCTGGAGTGGACAGGTTATAACTGAAGCTTTCTTT.

There are many counts of this clonotype. V and J are TRBV27 and TRBJ2-7; D is undetermined. This CDR3 has 18 residues. Germline lookup yields CDR1 MNHEY and CDR2 SMNVEV (reference sequence). V lost 7 bases, J lost 3 bases, and 28 bases lay in between. The CDR3 reads CASTSFFRNRVTFYEQYF. CDR3 nucleotides: TGTGCCAGCACGTCTTTTTTCCGCAACCGGGTTACCTTCTACGAGCAGTACTTC.

The chain recombines TRBV29-1 with TRBJ1-2, with a tentative D call TRBD1 (5 bases). The CDR3 is 12 amino acids. V was shortened by 5 bases and J by 7 bases, with 14 bases between the two germline ends. Germline V gene sequence: CDR1 SQVTM, CDR2 ANQGSEA. The DNA of the CDR3 is TGCAGCGTTAGGAGGGGCCAACTTGGCTACACCTTC. Residues: CSVRRGQLGYTF.

This chain joins TRBV5-1 and TRBJ2-2; a possible D gene is TRBD1 (7 bases). The CDR3 extends over 15 amino acids. V was trimmed by 5 bases and J by 5 bases, leaving 16 bases between them. Germline lookup yields CDR1 SGHRS and CDR2 YFSETQ. The CDR3 reads CASSPGGQGTGELFF. CDR3 nucleotides: TGCGCCAGCAGTCCAGGGGGGCAAGGTACCGGGGAGCTGTTTTTT.

This clonotype was detected a few times. The chain links TRBV6-1 to TRBJ1-2, with 7 bases identical to TRBD1. The germline V gene has CDR1 MNHNS and CDR2 SASEGT. The CDR3 is 14 amino acids. The trim removed 5 bases at V and 1 base at J, leaving 4 bases unmatched. CDR3 in amino acids: CASSPDRDNYGYTF. The DNA for the CDR3 is TGTGCCAGCAGTCCCGACAGGGATAACTATGGCTACACCTTC.

In this sample, this clonotype turned up many times. This chain joins TRBV12-3 or TRBV12-4 and TRBJ2-3; no definite D call. This CDR3 is built from 14 residues. V was cut by 3 bases and J by 2 bases, with 9 bases left in between. The CDR3 bases are TGTGCCAGCAGTTTGTTGCGGCCCACAGATACGCAGTATTTT. Its translation: CASSLLRPTDTQYF.

This clonotype was detected ten times or more. The genes are TRBV6-1 and TRBJ2-7; 14 nucleotides align to TRBD2. J was trimmed by 3 bases and V by 5 bases; bases with no gene match: 12. CDR3 length equals 18 residues. Per germline, CDR1 MNHNS and CDR2 SASEGT. CDR3 DNA sequence: TGTGCCAGCAGTTCCCCTTGGGGGACTAGCGGGAGTCACTACGAGCAGTACTTC. Protein: CASSSPWGTSGSHYEQYF.

Ten or more counts support this clonotype. V gene TRBV12-3 or TRBV12-4 combines with J gene TRBJ2-7, with 9 nucleotides matching TRBD1. V was clipped by 5 bases and J by 6 bases; unmatched bases: 8. CDR3 length equals 14 residues. The CDR3 coding sequence is TGTGCCAGCAGTCTCGGACAGGGGCCGATCGAGCAGTACTTC. It codes for CASSLGQGPIEQYF.

This clonotype was detected a few times. The chain joins TRBV20-1 to TRBJ2-3; D uncertain. The CDR3 length is 11 residues. Looked up from germline, CDR1 is DFQATT and CDR2 is SNEGSKA (reference sequence). CDR3 sequence (DNA): TGCAGCCCCCTTCGATTAGATACGCAGTATTTT. It translates to CSPLRLDTQYF.

The chain joins TRBV4-1 to TRBJ1-2; D is uncertain. Germline loops: CDR1 MGHRA, CDR2 YSYEKL. Trimming left V 0 bases short and J 1 base short, with 9 bases between. This CDR3 contains 15 residues. The CDR3 spells CASSQDPGINYGYTF. CDR3 in DNA: TGCGCCAGCAGCCAAGACCCAGGAATTAACTATGGCTACACCTTC.

The rearrangement uses TRBV20-1 and TRBJ2-5; 7 nucleotides line up with TRBD1. The CDR3 extends over 14 amino acids. Losses at the gene ends were 0 bases for V and 3 bases for J; bases not matched to a gene: 4. Germline values: CDR1 DFQATT, CDR2 SNEGSKA (reference sequence). The CDR3 reads CSARDIGTEETQYF. CDR3 sequence (DNA): TGCAGTGCTAGAGATATAGGGACAGAAGAGACCCAGTACTTC.

The CDR3 region is CASSMTGGLGTEAFF. The CDR3 nucleotides are TGTGCCAGCAGCATGACGGGGGGGCTTGGCACTGAAGCTTTCTTT. The V and J genes are TRBV3-1 and TRBJ1-1; D is possibly TRBD1 (6 bases). Germline assignment: CDR1 LGHDT and CDR2 YNNKEL (reference sequence). V lost 5 bases and J lost 4, with 17 bases in between. The CDR3 consists of 15 residues.

The chain is built from TRBV30 and TRBJ1-4, with unresolved D. The V and J ends lost 6 bases and 5 bases respectively, with 13 bases between them. Per germline, CDR1 GTSNPN and CDR2 SVGIG (reference sequence). This CDR3 comprises 13 residues. CDR3: CACVDLRNEKLFF. CDR3 DNA sequence: TGTGCCTGTGTGGATCTCCGCAATGAAAAACTGTTTTTT.

The V and J genes are TRBV29-1 and TRBJ2-2; D may correspond to TRBD1 or TRBD2 (5 bases each). The CDR3 covers 12 residues. Germline V gene sequence: CDR1 SQVTM, CDR2 ANQGSEA. Trimming took off 6 bases at V and 2 bases at J, with 7 bases between the two ends. CDR3 protein: CSVGDNTGELFF. The DNA of the CDR3 is TGCAGCGTGGGGGACAACACCGGGGAGCTGTTTTTT.

This clonotype was observed a few times. V usage is TRBV20-1 and J usage is TRBJ2-3; perhaps TRBD2 as D (6 bases). There are 15 residues in the CDR3. Trimming took 5 bases from V and 2 from J, leaving 17 bases between them. Germline loops: CDR1 DFQATT, CDR2 SNEGSKA (reference sequence). CDR3 sequence: CSAAPLAPYTDTQYF. DNA of the CDR3: TGCAGTGCTGCCCCACTAGCCCCGTACACAGATACGCAGTATTTT.

This clonotype came up a few times. V gene TRBV12-3 or TRBV12-4 combines with J gene TRBJ2-7; D may be TRBD2 (6 bases). The CDR3 length is 14 residues. V lost 3 bases and J lost 4, with 13 bases in between. CDR3 coding DNA: TGTGCCAGCAGTTTGGGCGGGGATCTTTACGAGCAGTACTTC. Amino acids: CASSLGGDLYEQYF.

The chain couples TRBV28 to TRBJ1-5, with a weak D call TRBD1 (6 bases). This CDR3 has 14 residues. The V gene's germline CDR1 is MDHEN and CDR2 SYDVKM. Trimming took 6 bases from V and 4 from J, leaving 13 bases between them. The chain's CDR3 is CASSMTGGNQPQHF. CDR3 nucleotide sequence: TGTGCCAGCAGCATGACAGGAGGTAATCAGCCCCAGCATTTT.

This clonotype was detected only a few times. The V gene is TRBV12-3 or TRBV12-4, the J gene TRBJ1-1; TRBD1 might be the D (6 bases). CDR3 length: 13 amino acids. The V and J ends lost 1 base and 6 bases respectively, with 9 bases between them. CDR3 nucleotide sequence: TGTGCCAGCAGTTTAGACAGGGCAGCTGAAGCTTTCTTT. Protein sequence: CASSLDRAAEAFF.